These 10 T cell receptor beta chains came from one sample sequenced in a study of T cells after yellow fever vaccination (dated by TCRdb to between 2017 and 2020). This sample's treatment or condition label indicates: live attenuated yellow fever vaccine strain. The library relied on 5' RACE. TCRdb shows the sequencer as Illumina HiSeq 2500. TCRdb applied fastp at Q25 and MiXCR to the public reads, then kept only in-frame beta chains. Rows matching on CDR3 protein sequence are summarized as one entry with the most common DNA and genes. The sample contains a few hundred thousand distinct CDR3 sequences, about 6.6% of them found a single time. The ten largest clones take up about 18% of the sample. Source: PBMCs, taken approximately 47 days after the first yellow fever vaccination. Every receptor here comes from a man aged 18 to 30 who received the YFV17D yellow fever vaccine.

This rearrangement joins TRBV7-9 to TRBJ2-3; D is undetermined. V was clipped by 8 bases and J by 2 bases, with 8 bases between them. This CDR3 region has 12 residues. Germline V gives CDR1 SEHNR, CDR2 FQNEAQ (reference sequence). The CDR3 DNA follows: TGTGCCAGCTTGAGACCCACAGATACGCAGTATTTT. Translating gives CASLRPTDTQYF.

This clonotype showed up just a few times. The V gene is TRBV20-1, the J gene TRBJ2-3; 12 positions agree with TRBD2. Looked up from germline, CDR1 is DFQATT and CDR2 is SNEGSKA (reference sequence). Trimming removed 1 base from V and 0 bases from J; junction bases left unmatched: 11. The CDR3 is 19 amino acids. The CDR3 DNA sequence: TGCAGTGCTAGAGGAAGACTAGCGGGAGACCACCTTAGCACAGATACGCAGTATTTT. It is translated as CSARGRLAGDHLSTDTQYF.

This clonotype was seen more than once but under ten times. The V and J genes are TRBV9 and TRBJ2-6; no firm D call. Germline lookup yields CDR1 SGDLS and CDR2 YYNGEE. V was clipped by 0 bases and J by 8 bases, with 6 bases between them. CDR3 length: 13 amino acids. In nucleotides, the CDR3 is TGTGCCAGCAGCGTAGGATCAACCAACGTCCTGACTTTC. This translates into CASSVGSTNVLTF.

The CDR3 is CASSPTTTGEPRGQETQYF. CDR3 sequence (DNA): TGTGCCAGCTCACCCACAACTACAGGGGAACCCAGGGGCCAAGAGACCCAGTACTTC. J is TRBJ2-5 and V is TRBV18, with 7 bases aligning to TRBD1. This CDR3 has 19 amino acids. With 3 bases clipped from V and 1 base from J, the junction kept 17 bases outside the gene matches. Germline V gene lookup returns CDR1 KGHSH and CDR2 LQKENI. Full variable domain (remainder filled in from reference TRBV18 and TRBJ2-5): NAGVMQNPRHLVRRRGQEARLRCSPMKGHSHVYWYRQLPEEGLKFMVYLQKENIIDESGMPKERFSAEFPKEGPSILRIQQVVRGDSAAYFCASSPTTTGEPRGQETQYFGPGTRLLVL.

V gene TRBV4-1 combines with J gene TRBJ1-1, with 10 nucleotides matching TRBD1. This CDR3 is 15 amino acids long. Per germline, CDR1 MGHRA and CDR2 YSYEKL. The J segment lost 5 bases and the V segment lost 6 bases, leaving 9 bases of the junction unmatched. CDR3: CASREVGTGVTEAFF. The CDR3, as DNA: TGCGCCAGCAGGGAAGTCGGGACAGGGGTAACTGAAGCTTTCTTT.

This clonotype was recorded a few times. The chain combines TRBV2 with TRBJ2-7; D remains ambiguous. Trimming took 11 bases from V and 4 from J, leaving 18 bases between them. Germline V lookup: CDR1 SNHLY, CDR2 FYNNEI. The CDR3 contains 13 residues. DNA of the CDR3: TGTGCCTTTCTCGGTCCTCCAGAATACGAGCAGTACGTC. Encoded protein: CAFLGPPEYEQYV.

The table lists this clonotype with many counts. The chain is built from TRBV7-2 and TRBJ2-4; D is unclear. This CDR3 comprises 14 residues. The V end lost 7 bases, the J end lost 1 base, and 11 bases lay between the germline ends. Germline CDR1 and CDR2: SGHTA and FQGNSA. The CDR3 here is CASTGMGAKNIQYF. CDR3 nucleotide sequence: TGTGCCAGCACCGGTATGGGGGCCAAAAACATTCAGTACTTC.

This clonotype was picked up many times. The rearrangement links TRBV4-1 to TRBJ2-7; D could derive from TRBD1 or TRBD2 (5 bases each). CDR3 length: 14 residues. Germline CDR1 and CDR2: MGHRA and YSYEKL. V was shortened by 5 bases and J by 7 bases, with 18 bases between the two germline ends. CDR3 region: CASSFRDGPREQYF. The CDR3 coding sequence is TGCGCCAGCAGCTTCCGGGACGGTCCCAGGGAGCAGTACTTC.

V gene TRBV5-6 combines with J gene TRBJ2-5; the D is unclear. Between the trimmed V and J ends, which lost 0 bases and 6 bases, there was a span of 9 bases. Germline CDR1 and CDR2: SGHDT and YYEEEE. The length of the CDR3 is 13 residues. DNA of the CDR3: TGTGCCAGCAGCTTGGCTCTCATAAAGACCCAGTACTTC. Protein sequence: CASSLALIKTQYF. The complete variable domain, with remaining parts taken from reference TRBV5-6 and TRBJ2-5, reads DAGVTQSPTHLIKTRGQQVTLRCSPKSGHDTVSWYQQALGQGPQFIFQYYEEEERQRGNFPDRFSGHQFPNYSSELNVNALLLGDSALYLCASSLALIKTQYFGPGTRLLVL.

In its sample, this clonotype was seen a few times. The chain links TRBV7-9 to TRBJ2-5; 8 bases line up with TRBD2. Germline V gene lookup returns CDR1 SEHNR and CDR2 FQNEAQ (reference sequence). V shed 8 bases and J 5 bases; nucleotides not matched to a gene: 13. The CDR3 has 15 residues. The CDR3 is CASGQRGPIVETQYF. CDR3 nucleotide sequence: TGTGCCAGCGGCCAGCGGGGGCCTATTGTCGAGACCCAGTACTTC.